These 19 T cell receptor beta chains were sequenced from one sample in a study of shared clonotypes between healthy human individuals. The protocol was immunoSEQ multiplex PCR, while the TCRdb copy is restricted to in-frame clones and leaves out a portion. This table holds about 520,000 clones, over 70% found once. The sequencing input was PBMCs. These receptors were taken from a woman in her thirties or forties in good health. Some clones in this sample may be carry-over from other donors' samples.

A single count supports this clone. This rearrangement joins TRBV5-1 to TRBJ2-4; D not resolved. The V gene's germline CDR1 is SGHRS and CDR2 YFSETQ. Trimming stripped 1 base from V and 0 bases from J, with 8 bases between. The CDR3 has 15 residues. The CDR3 nucleotides read TGCGCCAGCAGCTTGTCATCACTAGCCAAAAACATTCAGTACTTC. Translating it yields CASSLSSLAKNIQYF.

This rearrangement joins TRBV14 to TRBJ2-1; 11 nucleotides match TRBD2. The CDR3 is made up of 15 amino acids. The germline V gene has CDR1 SGHDN and CDR2 FVKESK. The V segment lost 1 base and the J segment 9 bases; nucleotides outside the gene matches: 5. The CDR3, as DNA: TGTGCCAGCAGCCAAGTAGCGGGAGGGTCCACTGAGCAGTTCTTC. Translating gives CASSQVAGGSTEQFF.

The CDR3 loop reads CASSVGLGTYEQYF. CDR3 in DNA: TGTGCCAGCAGCGTAGGTCTGGGTACCTACGAGCAGTACTTC. The J gene is TRBJ2-7, the V gene TRBV9; D remains unclear. V was shortened by 0 bases and J by 2 bases, with 9 bases between the two germline ends. Germline CDR1 SGDLS, CDR2 YYNGEE. This CDR3 is 14 amino acids long.

The chain employs TRBV7-9 and TRBJ2-1; D is ambiguous. The V end was cut by 1 base, the J end by 6 bases, with 13 bases between. The CDR3 is made up of 15 amino acids. Germline assignment: CDR1 SEHNR and CDR2 FQNEAQ (reference sequence). This chain's CDR3 is CASSLDGQGGNEQFF. The CDR3 DNA reads as TGTGCCAGCAGCTTAGATGGCCAAGGCGGCAATGAGCAGTTCTTC.

The chain joins TRBV18 to TRBJ2-7; D is ambiguous. Trimming removed 2 bases from V and 4 bases from J, with 12 bases in between. The germline gives CDR1 KGHSH, CDR2 LQKENI. The CDR3 sequence is 14 residues long. The DNA of the CDR3 is TGTGCCAGCTCACCAGCCGGGTTAGTTTACGAGCAGTACTTC. This encodes CASSPAGLVYEQYF.

CDR3: CSVDTRGGSTEAFF. The DNA of the CDR3 is TGCAGCGTTGACACCAGGGGTGGAAGCACTGAAGCTTTCTTT. The rearrangement joins TRBV29-1 to TRBJ1-1, with D possibly matching TRBD1 (6 bases). The germline V gene has CDR1 SQVTM and CDR2 ANQGSEA. The CDR3 is 14 residues long. V lost 3 bases, J lost 4 bases, and 15 bases lay in between.

The chain carries TRBV7-6 and TRBJ2-3; no definite D call. V lost 1 base and J 2 bases, leaving 13 bases between the germline ends. The CDR3 is 16 residues long. In germline, CDR1 is SGHVS, CDR2 FNYEAQ. CDR3 in amino acids: CASSLGWQVNTDTQYF. CDR3 bases: TGTGCCAGCAGCTTAGGTTGGCAGGTCAACACAGATACGCAGTATTTT.

This chain connects TRBV5-1 to TRBJ1-1, with D possibly TRBD1 on 5 matching bases. The CDR3 consists of 14 residues. The germline V gene encodes CDR1 SGHRS and CDR2 YFSETQ. V was trimmed by 2 bases and J by 0 bases, leaving 8 bases between them. CDR3 sequence reads: CASSFDSMNTEAFF. CDR3 sequence (DNA): TGCGCCAGCAGCTTCGACAGTATGAACACTGAAGCTTTCTTT.

A single count supports this clone. The gene calls are TRBV18 and TRBJ2-5, with 9 positions matching TRBD2. Per the germline V gene, CDR1 is KGHSH and CDR2 is LQKENI. Trimming removed 0 bases from V and 2 bases from J; junction bases left unmatched: 16. The CDR3 has 20 residues. The CDR3 sequence is CASSPPVGTSLAGHQETQYF. The CDR3 DNA follows: TGTGCCAGCTCACCACCGGTGGGGACCAGCCTAGCGGGACATCAAGAGACCCAGTACTTC.

This clone was observed many times. This chain uses TRBV6-1 with TRBJ2-1; 10 bases are a match to TRBD1. There are 15 residues in the CDR3. Trimming at V came to 6 bases and at J to 8 bases, leaving 10 bases not matched to a gene. Germline V gene data show CDR1 as MNHNS and CDR2 as SASEGT. CDR3 sequence (DNA): TGTGCCAGCAGCGCTGGGACAGGGGAGACGGATGAGCAGTTCTTC. Its translation is CASSAGTGETDEQFF.

This chain uses TRBV9 with TRBJ2-2, with a weak D call TRBD2 (5 bases). Per the germline V gene, CDR1 is SGDLS and CDR2 is YYNGEE. The CDR3 has 15 amino acids. Trimming removed 2 bases from V and 5 bases from J, with 13 bases in between. The CDR3 DNA sequence: TGTGCCAGCAGCGTGGGGAGTCCCCCGACCGGGGAGCTGTTTTTT. Translating gives CASSVGSPPTGELFF.

This clone was found once. The chain links TRBV11-2 to TRBJ2-7, with D possibly being TRBD1 (5 bases). Trimming left V 4 bases short and J 3 bases short, with 16 bases between. From germline, CDR1 is SGHAT and CDR2 FQNNGV. The CDR3 has 15 residues. CDR3 loop: CASSSLRHRNYEQYF. The CDR3 DNA sequence: TGTGCCAGCAGCTCACTCCGGCACAGGAACTACGAGCAGTACTTC.

This sequence joins TRBV4-2 and TRBJ1-5; D unresolved. The length of the CDR3 is 15 residues. The germline V and J ends were trimmed by 0 bases and 6 bases, with 12 bases remaining between them. CDR1 is LGHNA, CDR2 YNFKEQ, per germline. The CDR3 spells CASSQDVRSRQPQHF. The CDR3 region has the DNA TGTGCCAGCAGCCAAGATGTACGTTCACGTCAGCCCCAGCATTTT.

The chain couples TRBV13 to TRBJ2-7, with D hard to call. The germline V gene has CDR1 PRHDT and CDR2 FYEKMQ (reference sequence). The CDR3 loop spans 11 amino acids. V gave up 3 bases and J gave up 5 bases, with 5 bases separating them. The CDR3 bases are TGTGCCAGCAGCTTCAACCACGAGCAGTACTTC. It encodes CASSFNHEQYF.

The chain combines TRBV6-5 with TRBJ2-7, with 7 bases identical to TRBD2. Trimming cost V 5 bases and J 7 bases; bases outside gene matches: 11. Germline CDR1 is MNHEY and CDR2 is SVGAGI. There are 14 residues in the CDR3. This chain's CDR3 is CASSREASVREQYF. The DNA for the CDR3 is TGTGCCAGCAGTCGGGAGGCCTCAGTGCGGGAGCAGTACTTC.

The count of this clone is one. The chain combines TRBV7-2 with TRBJ2-1, with 8 bases aligning to TRBD2. The CDR3 runs 16 residues. With 3 bases clipped from V and 0 bases from J, the junction kept 4 bases outside the gene matches. The V gene's germline CDR1 is SGHTA and CDR2 FQGNSA. In DNA, the CDR3 is TGTGCCAGCAGCTTTCGTAGCGGGATCTCCTACAATGAGCAGTTCTTC. Encoded protein: CASSFRSGISYNEQFF.

With respect to this clone: Since a far larger clone is one base different, this is likely a read error. V gene TRBV9 combines with J gene TRBJ2-7, with no clear D. Germline CDR1 and CDR2: SGDLS and YYNGEE. V was cut by 4 bases and J by 2 bases, with 16 bases left in between. This CDR3 contains 15 residues. The CDR3 DNA is TGTGCCAGCAGCTTCGGACCAGCCGAGCCCTACGAGCAGTACTTC. It yields the protein CASSFGPAEPYEQYF.

The J gene is TRBJ2-7, the V gene TRBV28, with TRBD2 matching over 15 bases. The germline V gene encodes CDR1 MDHEN and CDR2 SYDVKM. With 6 bases clipped from V and 6 bases from J, the junction kept 9 bases outside the gene matches. This CDR3 contains 16 residues. The CDR3 DNA is TGTGCCAGCAGCGGATTAGGACTAGCGGGAGGGTCCGAGCAGTACTTC. It yields the protein CASSGLGLAGGSEQYF.

In this sample, this clone turned up once. With only one base between it and a far larger clone, this is likely a read error. The sample has other DNA sequences that encode this CDR3 too. The chain combines TRBV5-1 with TRBJ1-2, with no clear D. This CDR3 has 13 residues. Germline CDR1 and CDR2: SGHRS and YFSETQ. The CDR3 region has the DNA TGCGCCAGCAGCTTGGCGTCAGAAGATGGATACACCTTC. Translation: CASSLASEDGYTF.